The 21 T cell receptor beta chains presented below share a single source sample, sequenced in a study of blood T cell repertoires in COVID-19. The table came from immunoSEQ multiplex PCR; TCRdb's copy has only in-frame clones and leaves some out. The table has about 74,000 clones, about 80% seen once. Sequences were obtained from peripheral blood. The receptors stem from a man aged 80 or over with acute or convalescent COVID-19.

The chain has TRBV5-1 and TRBJ2-7, with D maybe TRBD1 (6 bases). Between the trimmed V and J ends, which lost 5 bases and 1 base, there was a span of 13 bases. The germline V gene has CDR1 SGHRS and CDR2 YFSETQ. The CDR3 runs to 14 residues. CDR3 loop: CASRETGNSYEQYF. The CDR3 bases are TGCGCCAGCAGGGAGACAGGAAATTCCTACGAGCAGTACTTC.

The chain is built from TRBV29-1 and TRBJ1-2; no clear D. Germline assignment: CDR1 SQVTM and CDR2 ANQGSEA. CDR3 size: 9 residues. V was cut by 4 bases and J by 8 bases, with 5 bases left in between. The CDR3 nucleotides read TGCAGCGTTGTTGAGGGCTACACCTTC. It codes for CSVVEGYTF.

This chain uses TRBV6-5 with TRBJ2-3; no clear D gene. Germline values: CDR1 MNHEY, CDR2 SVGAGI. Trimming pared 5 bases from V and 0 bases from J, leaving 9 bases between. This CDR3 region has 14 residues. CDR3 sequence reads: CASSRHLSTDTQYF. CDR3 coding DNA: TGTGCCAGCAGTCGACACTTAAGCACAGATACGCAGTATTTT.

The rearrangement links TRBV27 to TRBJ2-7, with 7 bases lining up with TRBD1. V trimming: 6 bases; J trimming: 3 bases; junction bases outside the gene matches: 5. This CDR3 has 13 amino acids. The germline CDR1 and CDR2 sequences are MNHEY and SMNVEV (reference sequence). Written as DNA, the CDR3 is TGTGCCAGCAGAAGGACAGGAAACTACGAGCAGTACTTC. This encodes CASRRTGNYEQYF.

This sequence joins TRBV6-6 and TRBJ1-1, with a weak D call TRBD1 (5 bases). V was cut by 6 bases and J by 1 base, with 12 bases left in between. The CDR3 runs 14 residues. The germline V gene has CDR1 MNHNY and CDR2 SVGAGI (reference sequence). Here the CDR3 reads CASSRDSRNTEAFF. The CDR3 nucleotides are TGTGCCAGCAGCCGGGACTCTCGGAACACTGAAGCTTTCTTT.

V and J are TRBV6-2 or TRBV6-3 and TRBJ1-1; weak D call: TRBD1 (5 bases). CDR3 length: 14 amino acids. Per the germline V gene, CDR1 is MNHEY and CDR2 is SVGEGT. V lost 2 bases to trimming and J lost 0 bases, with 7 bases between them. The CDR3 here is CASSYLGVNTEAFF. The CDR3, as DNA: TGTGCCAGCAGTTACCTAGGGGTGAACACTGAAGCTTTCTTT.

The sample holds one count of this clone. The CDR3 region has the DNA TGTGCCAGCACCCCCAGGGGCCAACAGAACACCGGGGAGCTGTTTTTT. Protein sequence: CASTPRGQQNTGELFF. The chain combines TRBV11-2 with TRBJ2-2; tentatively, D is TRBD1 (6 bases). Germline CDR1 is SGHAT and CDR2 is FQNNGV. Trimming removed 7 bases at V and 1 base at J, with 16 bases between. This CDR3 has 16 amino acids.

The V gene is TRBV25-1, the J gene TRBJ2-7, with no clear D. V was pared by 6 bases and J by 0 bases, with 3 bases between. The germline CDR1 and CDR2 sequences are MGHDK and SYGVNS. The CDR3 contains 11 residues. DNA of the CDR3: TGTGCCAGCAGGAGCTCCTACGAGCAGTACTTC. Translating it yields CASRSSYEQYF.

The chain is built from TRBV6-4 and TRBJ2-2; TRBD2 is a possible D gene (6 bases). Trimming pared 6 bases from V and 6 bases from J, leaving 11 bases between. Germline CDR1 and CDR2: MRHNA and SNTAGT. The CDR3 is 13 residues long. CDR3 nucleotides: TGTGCCAGCAGCGAGGAGGGTTCCGGGGAGCTGTTTTTT. Its translation: CASSEEGSGELFF.

J is TRBJ1-5 and V is TRBV6-2 or TRBV6-3; the D gene is possibly TRBD1 (6 bases). CDR1 MNHEY and CDR2 SVGEGT come from the germline V gene. The CDR3 extends over 15 amino acids. V lost 2 bases and J 7 bases, leaving 15 bases between the germline ends. The CDR3 nucleotides read TGTGCCAGCAGTTACGGGGGGGCGACGGGACAGCCCCAGCATTTT. This codes for CASSYGGATGQPQHF.

CDR3 in DNA: TGTGCCAGCAGGGATACAGGGCCCACTGAAGCTTTCTTT. Encoded protein: CASRDTGPTEAFF. This chain joins TRBV12-3 or TRBV12-4 and TRBJ1-1; possibly TRBD1 for D (6 bases). V shed 6 bases and J shed 4 bases, with 12 bases lying between them. CDR3 size: 13 residues.

The V gene is TRBV6-5, the J gene TRBJ1-2; 8 bases are shared with TRBD1. The CDR3 covers 13 residues. The germline V gene has CDR1 MNHEY and CDR2 SVGAGI. Germline trimming cut 5 bases from V and 8 bases from J; bases unmatched to any gene: 7. The CDR3 is CASSTTGGEGYTF. The CDR3 region has the DNA TGTGCCAGCAGTACAACAGGGGGGGAGGGCTACACCTTC.

The gene calls are TRBV6-5 and TRBJ2-3; D might be TRBD2 (5 bases). The CDR3 sequence is 15 residues long. The V end lost 0 bases, the J end lost 6 bases, and 13 bases lay between the germline ends. Germline V gene sequence: CDR1 MNHEY, CDR2 SVGAGI. CDR3 sequence (DNA): TGTGCCAGCAGTTACTCGAGGAGCGGCGGTGATACGCAGTATTTT. Its protein is CASSYSRSGGDTQYF.

By share of the sample, this clone is medium-sized. The chain joins TRBV9 to TRBJ2-7, with 7 bases aligning to TRBD1. V lost 2 bases, J lost 3 bases, and 5 bases stayed unmatched. CDR3 length: 14 amino acids. From germline, CDR1 is SGDLS and CDR2 YYNGEE. CDR3: CASSVGQANYEQYF. In DNA form, the CDR3 reads TGTGCCAGCAGCGTCGGACAGGCAAACTACGAGCAGTACTTC.

The chain uses TRBV5-1 and TRBJ1-1; 10 bases match TRBD1. The V gene end was trimmed by 3 bases and the J gene end by 1 base; junction bases not matched to a gene: 3. Germline CDR1 reads SGHRS; CDR2 reads YFSETQ. CDR3 length: 15 amino acids. Here the CDR3 reads CASSSTGGRNTEAFF. CDR3 nucleotide sequence: TGCGCCAGCAGCTCGACAGGGGGCAGGAACACTGAAGCTTTCTTT. Drawing the rest from reference TRBV5-1 and TRBJ1-1, the complete variable domain is KAGVTQTPRYLIKTRGQQVTLSCSPISGHRSVSWYQQTPGQGLQFLFEYFSETQRNKGNFPGRFSGRQFSNSRSEMNVSTLELGDSALYLCASSSTGGRNTEAFFGQGTRLTVV.

The chain employs TRBV10-1 and TRBJ2-7; 7 bases are shared with TRBD1. This CDR3 has 16 residues. Germline-derived CDR1 and CDR2 are WNHNN and SYGVQD (reference sequence). V lost 6 bases and J lost 3; bases outside the gene matches: 14. The CDR3 nucleotides read TGCGCCAGCAGCGATGGGTCTTCCCGGGACAGCTACGAGCAGTACTTC. Protein sequence: CASSDGSSRDSYEQYF.

The rearrangement uses TRBV4-3 and TRBJ1-3, with no clear D. The germline V gene encodes CDR1 LGHNA and CDR2 YSLEER. Trimming left V 0 bases short and J 4 bases short, with 13 bases between. This CDR3 is built from 16 residues. The CDR3 loop reads CASSQDHTKRGNTIYF. CDR3 DNA: TGCGCCAGCAGCCAAGATCACACAAAAAGAGGAAACACCATATATTTT.

This clone was detected ten times or more. This chain uses TRBV27 with TRBJ1-6; 8 nucleotides agree with TRBD1. The V gene end was trimmed by 5 bases and the J gene end by 7 bases; junction bases not matched to a gene: 7. The germline V gene has CDR1 MNHEY and CDR2 SMNVEV (reference sequence). This CDR3 has 15 amino acids. CDR3 nucleotide sequence: TGTGCCAGCAGTAAGAGGACAGGGATGAATTCACCCCTCCACTTT. It yields the protein CASSKRTGMNSPLHF.

The chain uses TRBV3-1 (or the pseudogene TRBV3-2) and TRBJ2-7; no definite D call. Trimming took 1 base from V and 3 from J, leaving 13 bases between them. CDR1 and CDR2 (germline): LGHDT, YNNKEL (reference sequence). This CDR3 is 15 amino acids long. DNA of the CDR3: TGTGCCAGCAGCCAAGTTACATCTCCTGTCTACGAGCAGTACTTC. Amino acid sequence: CASSQVTSPVYEQYF.

The chain carries TRBV28 and TRBJ1-2; no clear D. CDR1 is MDHEN and CDR2 is SYDVKM in the germline V gene. V was shortened by 2 bases and J by 1 base, with 8 bases between the two germline ends. This CDR3 is built from 14 residues. CDR3 sequence reads: CASSLVQDNYGYTF. CDR3 DNA sequence: TGTGCCAGCAGTTTAGTTCAGGATAACTATGGCTACACCTTC.

The CDR3 DNA reads as TGTGCCAGCAGGGTTCTAGCGGGGAGCGGTACCGGGGAGCTGTTTTTT. This codes for CASRVLAGSGTGELFF. The V call is TRBV7-8, the J call TRBJ2-2; TRBD2 matches at 9 bases. V was clipped by 6 bases and J by 5 bases; unmatched bases: 10. Per the germline V gene, CDR1 is SGHVS and CDR2 is FQNEAQ. CDR3 length equals 16 residues. The variable domain in full, completed from reference TRBV7-8 and TRBJ2-2, reads GAGVSQSPRYKVAKRGQDVALRCDPISGHVSLFWYQQALGQGPEFLTYFQNEAQLDKSGLPSDRFFAERPEGSVSTLKIQRTQQEDSAVYLCASRVLAGSGTGELFFGEGSRLTVL.